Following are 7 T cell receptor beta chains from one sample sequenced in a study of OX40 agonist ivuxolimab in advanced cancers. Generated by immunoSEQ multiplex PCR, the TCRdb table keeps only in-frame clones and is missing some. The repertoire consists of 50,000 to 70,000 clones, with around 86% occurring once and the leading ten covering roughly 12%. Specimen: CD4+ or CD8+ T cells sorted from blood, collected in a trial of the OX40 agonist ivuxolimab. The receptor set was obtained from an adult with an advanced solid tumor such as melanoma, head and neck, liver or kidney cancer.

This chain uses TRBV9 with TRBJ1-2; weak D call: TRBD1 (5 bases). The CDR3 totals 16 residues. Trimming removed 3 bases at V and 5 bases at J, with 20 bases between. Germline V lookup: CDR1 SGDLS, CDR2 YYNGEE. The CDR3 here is CASSGGLQEFVYGYTF. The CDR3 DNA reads TGTGCCAGCAGCGGAGGCCTACAGGAGTTTGTGTATGGCTACACCTTC.

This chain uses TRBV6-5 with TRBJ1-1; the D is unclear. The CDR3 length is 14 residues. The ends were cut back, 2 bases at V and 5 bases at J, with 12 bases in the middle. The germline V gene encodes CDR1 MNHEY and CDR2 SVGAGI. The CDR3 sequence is CASSYERVGTEAFF. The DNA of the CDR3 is TGTGCCAGCAGTTACGAGCGGGTCGGAACTGAAGCTTTCTTT.

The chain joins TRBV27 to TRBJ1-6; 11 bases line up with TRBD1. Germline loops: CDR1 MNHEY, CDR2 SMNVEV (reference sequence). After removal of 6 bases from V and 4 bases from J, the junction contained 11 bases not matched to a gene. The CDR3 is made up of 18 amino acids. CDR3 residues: CASSRRRDRGVYNSPLHF. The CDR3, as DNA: TGTGCCAGCAGCCGAAGGCGGGACAGGGGGGTTTATAATTCACCCCTCCACTTT.

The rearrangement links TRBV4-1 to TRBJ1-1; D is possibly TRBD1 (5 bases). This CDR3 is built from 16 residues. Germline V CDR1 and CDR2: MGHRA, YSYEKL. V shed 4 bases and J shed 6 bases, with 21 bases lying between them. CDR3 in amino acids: CASSPRRGAEPAEAFF. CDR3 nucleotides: TGCGCCAGCAGCCCTCGCCGAGGGGCCGAGCCGGCTGAAGCTTTCTTT.

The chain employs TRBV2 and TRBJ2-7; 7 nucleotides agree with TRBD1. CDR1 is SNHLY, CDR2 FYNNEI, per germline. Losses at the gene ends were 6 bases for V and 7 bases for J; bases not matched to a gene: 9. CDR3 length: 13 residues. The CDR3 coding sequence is TGTGCCAGCAGAGACAGGGATACTCGGGAGCAGTACTTC. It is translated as CASRDRDTREQYF.

The CDR3 bases are TGTGCCAGCAGCCCTAGCCAGGGAGAGATCTATGGCTACACCTTC. It specifies CASSPSQGEIYGYTF. V and J are TRBV9 and TRBJ1-2; D may be TRBD1 (5 bases). Germline V CDR1 and CDR2: SGDLS, YYNGEE. Trimming pared 4 bases from V and 4 bases from J, leaving 17 bases between. The CDR3 loop spans 15 amino acids.

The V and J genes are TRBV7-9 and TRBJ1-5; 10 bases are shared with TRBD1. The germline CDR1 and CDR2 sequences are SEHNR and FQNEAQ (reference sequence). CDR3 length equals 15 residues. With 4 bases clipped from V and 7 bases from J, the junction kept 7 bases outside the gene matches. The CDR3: CASSSLGTGVQPQHF. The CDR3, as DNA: TGTGCCAGCAGCTCCCTGGGGACAGGGGTGCAGCCCCAGCATTTT.